The sequence of this T cell receptor beta chain was determined in a study of T cell clonotyping in hematopoietic cell transplantation. The germline CDR1 and CDR2 sequences are LGHNA and YNFKEQ. This CDR3 is 12 amino acids long. Trimming stripped 0 bases from V and 8 bases from J, with 7 bases between. The protocol was immunoSEQ multiplex PCR, while the TCRdb copy is restricted to in-frame clones and leaves out a portion. This sample carries 35,000 to 45,000 clones, about 95% of them seen once, and the ten largest clones take about 0.86%. The sequenced sample was peripheral blood mononuclear cells. The V and J genes are TRBV4-2 and TRBJ1-2; D remains ambiguous. The clonotype comes from a woman aged 45-59 years in good health. Some clones in this sample may be carry-over from other donors' samples. CDR3 coding DNA: TGTGCCAGCAGCCAAGACTACGGAGGCTACACCTTC. Amino acid sequence: CASSQDYGGYTF.